This T cell receptor (beta chain) was captured in a study of T-cell reconstitution after alpha-beta-depleted transplantation in children. Study-wide results and caveats: By one year post-transplant, T-cell counts and diversity largely arose from T cells that were newly produced. Reportedly, roughly two months post-transplant, alpha-beta T cells arose from several hundred expanded graft clones.

This clonotype was seen more than once but under ten times. Its antigen is not known. CDR1 is MNHNS, CDR2 SASEGT, per germline. CDR3 length: 15 amino acids. Between the trimmed V and J ends, which lost 5 bases and 6 bases, there was a span of 19 bases. Unique molecular identifiers were incorporated when the TCRbeta library was constructed. TCRdb itself ran the PCR reads through MiXCR, one entry per CDR3 protein. The profile shows approximately 430,000 distinct CDR3 sequences, under 20% of them singletons. This clonotype was obtained from a boy in the first two years of life who had a stem cell transplant for Wiskott-Aldrich syndrome, so the T cells may come from the graft donor. Sequencing was performed on PBMCs, mostly from graft donor cells, taken 360 days after TCRalphabeta/CD19-depleted stem cell transplant. This chain links TRBV6-1 with TRBJ1-1, with TRBD1 as a possible D gene (5 bases). DNA for the CDR3: TGTGCCAGCAGTCCGATCCGGGGACCGGACGCTGAAGCTTTCTTT. It specifies CASSPIRGPDAEAFF.